Listed below are T cell receptor beta chains from one sample, sequenced in a study of STAT5B mutations in CD4+ large granular lymphocyte leukemia. TCRdb's copy holds only in-frame clones and misses some; the assay was immunoSEQ multiplex PCR. Of approximately 35,000 clones detected, 65% to 70% appear once; the ten largest clones hold 1.5% to 2%. The specimen sequenced was CD4+ T cells from blood buffy coats. Every receptor here comes from a human donor in good health. Both conserved end residues are part of each CDR3.

j_gene,v_gene,CDR3aa
TRBJ2-7,TRBV5-1,CASSLAPGLAGGGEQYF
TRBJ1-4,TRBV7-9,CASSSLVGAREKLFF
TRBJ2-5,TRBV5-1,CASSLGYGTIQETQYF
TRBJ2-2,TRBV7-3,CASSIGGGTGELFF
TRBJ1-1,TRBV19,CASSILLNTEAFF
TRBJ1-2,TRBV27,CASSRDTSYGYTF
TRBJ2-1,TRBV5-6,CASTSFFVYNEQFF
NA,TRBV5-4,CASSLAGQGHYEQYF
TRBJ2-3,TRBV9,CASSVAPSPDTQYF
TRBJ1-1,TRBV11-3,CASRIPNTEAFF
TRBJ1-1,TRBV7-2,CASSLEENTEAFF
TRBJ2-7,TRBV9,CASSGGQGHNEQYF
TRBJ2-3,TRBV27,CASSPTSLGGLGTQYF
TRBJ1-2,TRBV4-1,CASSQGLNYGYTF
TRBJ1-2,TRBV15,CATSREGQGGYGYTF
TRBJ1-5,TRBV19,CASNGGVNQPQHF
TRBJ2-1,TRBV19,CASSILGGLSYNEQFF
TRBJ2-2,TRBV11-2,CASSLGTGGGNTGELFF
TRBJ1-4,TRBV5-1,CASSLDGGTGEKLFF
TRBJ1-2,TRBV7-2,CASSLSTGTSNYGYTF
TRBJ1-5,TRBV5-6,CASSLSTGAFNSNQPQHF
TRBJ2-1,TRBV2,CASDSGGVYNEQFF
TRBJ2-7,TRBV7-3,CASSPPPGQGYEQYF
TRBJ2-3,TRBV19,CASSRTSGVTDTQYF
TRBJ1-1,TRBV4-1,CASSQPRGTEAFF
TRBJ2-3,TRBV27,CASSLTSGLGADTQYF
TRBJ1-1,TRBV30,CAWGDRGRNTEAFF
TRBJ1-4,TRBV19,CASSMNGGEKLFF
TRBJ1-1,TRBV25-1,CASTGGQASNTEAFF
TRBJ2-2,TRBV6-5,CASRPDRYSGELFF
TRBJ2-1,TRBV14,CASSQVRAAGEQFF
TRBJ1-3,TRBV5-1,CASSDGGSGNTIYF
TRBJ2-5,TRBV6-6,CASSQQQETQYF
TRBJ1-6,TRBV6-6,CASYRPQQGLNSPLHF
TRBJ1-5,TRBV12-1,CASSSWEGSNQPQHF
TRBJ1-1,TRBV29-1,CSVRQPNTEAFF
TRBJ1-1,TRBV7-3,CASSPHGQGATEAFF
TRBJ1-5,TRBV2,CASSLQGGVSNQPQHF
TRBJ1-4,TRBV11-2,CASSFLATNEKLFF
TRBJ1-1,TRBV7-8,CASSFIDLRGSSGNTEAFF
TRBJ1-3,TRBV7-2,CASSLVPVRGTGNTIYF
TRBJ1-2,TRBV7-8,CASSLDQGSVLEHGYTF
TRBJ1-1,TRBV14,CASSQYRVGTEAFF
TRBJ2-5,TRBV6-5,CASTDTTTSSETQYF
TRBJ1-5,TRBV6-8,CASNPAENSNQPQHF
TRBJ1-6,TRBV5-1,CASSLGELNSPLHF
TRBJ2-2,TRBV15,CATSRDQVLTGELFF
TRBJ2-1,TRBV27,CASSSTRQGWQFF
TRBJ1-1,TRBV6-6,CASSHGGGIEAFF